These 2 T cell receptor beta chains originate from one sample sequenced in a study of liver allograft versus peripheral blood T cells. Study-level information: The study compared liver allograft T cell receptor repertoires against peripheral blood repertoires of liver transplant recipients.

A single record per CDR3 protein comes from TCRdb applying MiXCR to the reads. Among 9,500 to 13,000 distinct CDR3 sequences listed, less than 30% were seen once. These receptors were obtained from a human patient who had a liver transplant. Among the T cells, some may be from the graft donor.

The CDR3 spells CASSTSLQGLYGYTF. In DNA, the CDR3 is TGTGCCAGCAGCACCTCGCTACAGGGCCTCTATGGCTACACCTTC. The chain has TRBV12-3 or TRBV12-4 and TRBJ1-2, with D tentatively TRBD1 (6 bases). The length of the CDR3 is 15 residues. Between the trimmed V and J ends, which lost 6 bases and 4 bases, there was a span of 18 bases.

The V call is TRBV6-6, the J call TRBJ2-7; 15 nucleotides align to TRBD2. V trimming: 6 bases; J trimming: 3 bases; junction bases outside the gene matches: 3. CDR1 is MNHNY, CDR2 SVGAGI, per germline (reference sequence). This CDR3 is 15 amino acids long. In DNA, the CDR3 is TGTGCCAGCAGCCGGACTAGCGGGGGGGGCTACGAGCAGTACTTC. The encoded protein is CASSRTSGGGYEQYF.